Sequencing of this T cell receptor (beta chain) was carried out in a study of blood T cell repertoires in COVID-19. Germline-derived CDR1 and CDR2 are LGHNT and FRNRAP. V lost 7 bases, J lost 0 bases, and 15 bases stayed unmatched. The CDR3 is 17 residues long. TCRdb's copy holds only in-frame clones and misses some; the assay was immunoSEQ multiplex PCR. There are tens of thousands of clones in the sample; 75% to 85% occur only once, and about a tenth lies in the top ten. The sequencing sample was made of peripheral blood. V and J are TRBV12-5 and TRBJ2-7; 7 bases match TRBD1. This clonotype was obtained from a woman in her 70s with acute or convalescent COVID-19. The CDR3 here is CASARQGIEISSYEQYF. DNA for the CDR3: TGTGCTAGTGCCAGACAGGGAATTGAAATTAGCTCCTACGAGCAGTACTTC. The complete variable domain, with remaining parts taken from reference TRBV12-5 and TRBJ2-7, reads DARVTQTPRHKVTEMGQEVTMRCQPILGHNTVFWYRQTMMQGLELLAYFRNRAPLDDSGMPKDRFSAEMPDATLATLKIQPSEPRDSAVYFCASARQGIEISSYEQYFGPGTRLTVT.